Below are 9 T cell receptor beta chains sequenced from a single sample in a study of T cell changes during pregnancy in multiple sclerosis. Repertoires were generated with immunoSEQ multiplex PCR, while TCRdb's copy carries only in-frame clones and drops some. The repertoire includes approximately 79,000 clones, 80% to 95% of them detected once, and about 0.72% sits in the top ten. This material consisted of peripheral blood, taken in the second trimester of pregnancy. The source is a female donor in good health, enrolled as a control in a pregnancy study.

V usage is TRBV2 and J usage is TRBJ2-1; D ambiguous. V was trimmed by 9 bases and J by 0 bases, leaving 3 bases between them. Germline CDR1 reads SNHLY; CDR2 reads FYNNEI. This CDR3 spans 11 amino acids. The CDR3 bases are TGTGCCAGTAGCTCCTACAATGAGCAGTTCTTC. Protein sequence: CASSSYNEQFF.

V and J are TRBV27 and TRBJ2-7, with 7 bases lining up with TRBD1. This CDR3 is 12 amino acids long. V trimming: 6 bases; J trimming: 4 bases; junction bases outside the gene matches: 3. Germline-derived CDR1 and CDR2 are MNHEY and SMNVEV (reference sequence). CDR3 protein: CASRTGIYEQYF. CDR3 nucleotide sequence: TGTGCCAGCAGGACAGGGATTTACGAGCAGTACTTC.

The chain has TRBV7-8 and TRBJ1-3; no clear D. The CDR3 is 11 residues long. From germline, CDR1 is SGHVS and CDR2 FQNEAQ. CDR3 coding DNA: TGTGCTTGGAGGACTGGAAACACCATATATTTT. It encodes CAWRTGNTIYF.

The gene calls are TRBV7-2 and TRBJ2-7; 7 bases align to TRBD1. The V gene's germline CDR1 is SGHTA and CDR2 FQGNSA. This CDR3 contains 14 residues. Trimming cost V 5 bases and J 0 bases; bases outside gene matches: 4. CDR3 region: CASSQGVSSYEQYF. Here the CDR3 DNA reads TGTGCCAGCAGCCAGGGGGTGAGCTCCTACGAGCAGTACTTC.

This chain connects TRBV12-5 to TRBJ2-3; D might be TRBD1 (6 bases). V lost 5 bases, J lost 5 bases, and 17 bases lay in between. There are 15 residues in the CDR3. The germline V gene encodes CDR1 LGHNT and CDR2 FRNRAP. In DNA form, the CDR3 reads TGTGCTAGTGGTCCAGGGGAGTCGCACAGAGATACGCAGTATTTT. Translated: CASGPGESHRDTQYF.

V usage is TRBV5-1 and J usage is TRBJ2-7; TRBD2 matches 16 bases. This CDR3 contains 18 residues. Per the germline V gene, CDR1 is SGHRS and CDR2 is YFSETQ. With V trimmed by 5 bases and J by 0 bases, 8 bases remained unmatched. The CDR3 sequence: CASRPTGLAGGTSYEQYF. The DNA for the CDR3 is TGCGCCAGCAGACCTACGGGACTAGCGGGGGGGACCTCCTACGAGCAGTACTTC. The full variable domain, in which reference TRBV5-1 and TRBJ2-7 provide the parts outside the CDR3, is KAGVTQTPRYLIKTRGQQVTLSCSPISGHRSVSWYQQTPGQGLQFLFEYFSETQRNKGNFPGRFSGRQFSNSRSEMNVSTLELGDSALYLCASRPTGLAGGTSYEQYFGPGTRLTVT.

Concerning this clone: A read error may account for a junction end that differs from germline. The rearrangement links TRBV7-7 to TRBJ2-2; D gene uncertain. The CDR3 loop spans 16 amino acids. Looked up from germline, CDR1 is SSHAT and CDR2 is FNYEAQ (reference sequence). The CDR3 DNA reads as TGTGCTAGCAGCTTGGGCCGCCAGGTGAACACCGGGGAGCTGTTTTTT. Its protein product is CASSLGRQVNTGELFF.

The chain is built from TRBV7-2 and TRBJ2-5, with D possibly TRBD2 on 5 matching bases. The CDR3 contains 14 residues. Germline V gene sequence: CDR1 SGHTA, CDR2 FQGNSA. The V and J ends lost 5 bases and 5 bases respectively, with 15 bases between them. CDR3 region: CASSHGRPGETQYF. CDR3 nucleotide sequence: TGTGCCAGCAGCCACGGACGGCCGGGGGAGACCCAGTACTTC.

The J gene is TRBJ1-4, the V gene TRBV19; D call uncertain. Trimming stripped 6 bases from V and 5 bases from J, with 16 bases between. Germline CDR1 LNHDA, CDR2 SQIVND (reference sequence). This CDR3 has 15 amino acids. DNA for the CDR3: TGTGCCAGTAGAGCCCTTACCGGGAACAATGAAAAACTGTTTTTT. Protein product: CASRALTGNNEKLFF.